This entry lists 7 T cell receptor beta chains sequenced from one sample in a study of long-term antiretroviral therapy in people with HIV. The run of the v3.0 immunoSEQ assay was at survey level. TCRdb keeps only in-frame clones here, not all; method: immunoSEQ multiplex PCR. The data hold over 15,000 clones, with roughly 90% observed a single time. This specimen was unsorted PBMCs, taken 0.3 years after starting antiretroviral therapy. These receptor sequences come from a man in his sixties with HIV.

The chain links TRBV6-4 to TRBJ2-3; either TRBD1 or TRBD2 may supply D (5 bases each). This CDR3 is 14 amino acids long. Germline loops: CDR1 MRHNA, CDR2 SNTAGT. V was pared by 3 bases and J by 2 bases, with 9 bases between. CDR3 DNA: TGTGCCAGCAGTGAAGGGACCGCCACAGATACGCAGTATTTT. It specifies CASSEGTATDTQYF.

The rearrangement joins TRBV7-2 to TRBJ2-5, with 8 positions matching TRBD2. Germline CDR1 is SGHTA and CDR2 is FQGNSA. CDR3 size: 16 residues. The junction had 9 bases not matched to a gene; V was cut back by 4 bases and J by 2 bases. CDR3 residues: CASSSGRAGGQETQYF. The CDR3, as DNA: TGTGCCAGCAGCTCAGGGAGGGCGGGGGGACAAGAGACCCAGTACTTC.

This sequence joins TRBV9 and TRBJ2-5, with 7 bases matching TRBD1. Germline V gene lookup returns CDR1 SGDLS and CDR2 YYNGEE. The CDR3 extends over 15 amino acids. V trimming: 0 bases; J trimming: 2 bases; junction bases outside the gene matches: 4. The CDR3 region has the DNA TGTGCCAGCAGCGTAGGAGGGGGCCTTCAAGAGACCCAGTACTTC. Translating gives CASSVGGGLQETQYF.

The chain links TRBV11-1 to TRBJ2-7; D may be TRBD2 (5 bases). Germline V CDR1 and CDR2: SGHAT, FQDESV (reference sequence). Trimming shortened V by 5 bases and J by 3 bases, and 8 bases separated the two germline ends. This CDR3 contains 12 residues. The CDR3 sequence is CASSEGGYEQYF. The DNA of the CDR3 is TGTGCCAGCAGCGAGGGTGGCTACGAGCAGTACTTC.

A few counts support this clone. V and J are TRBV6-1 and TRBJ2-3; TRBD2 matches at 8 bases. V shed 1 base and J 2 bases; nucleotides not matched to a gene: 2. The length of the CDR3 is 15 residues. Germline lookup yields CDR1 MNHNS and CDR2 SASEGT. The CDR3 DNA follows: TGTGCCAGCAGTGAAGGTAGCGGGGCCACAGATACGCAGTATTTT. Protein: CASSEGSGATDTQYF.

The chain uses TRBV10-3 and TRBJ2-3; D perhaps matches TRBD2 (5 bases). The CDR3 consists of 15 residues. V was pared by 0 bases and J by 2 bases, with 9 bases between. Germline values: CDR1 ENHRY, CDR2 SYGVKD. CDR3 protein: CAISESGRNTDTQYF. CDR3 coding DNA: TGTGCCATCAGTGAGTCGGGGAGAAACACAGATACGCAGTATTTT.

The chain couples TRBV7-3 to TRBJ1-1, with D maybe TRBD1 (6 bases). CDR1 is SGHTA and CDR2 is FQGTGA in the germline V gene. Between the trimmed V and J ends, which lost 4 bases and 1 base, there was a span of 13 bases. The CDR3 is made up of 15 amino acids. In nucleotides, the CDR3 is TGTGCCAGCAGCTCGGGGCCGGGGGCGAACACTGAAGCTTTCTTT. Protein product: CASSSGPGANTEAFF.